This is a list of T cell receptor beta chains from one sample in a study of blood T cells in healthy people across ages. MiXCR, run by TCRdb on the 5' RACE reads, gives a single entry per CDR3 protein. The data hold 1,800,000 or so distinct CDR3 sequences, with around 40% observed a single time. Sequenced material: blood. Every receptor here comes from a human donor in good health. CDR3s include the opening cysteine and the closing phenylalanine or tryptophan. The D gene is left open where the match is weak. Size is stated for part of the rows, as once, few or many counts, or as a class when the clone is expanded.

V	D	J	size	CDR3	DNA
TRBV12-3/TRBV12-4	.	TRBJ2-1	few	CASSPWGEQFF	TGTGCCAGCAGTCCCTGGGGTGAGCAGTTCTTC
TRBV20-1	TRBD2	TRBJ2-1	few	CSAPPPAGSDEQFF	TGCAGTGCCCCGCCTCCAGCGGGGTCGGATGAGCAGTTCTTC
TRBV7-3	.	TRBJ1-6	.	CASSLLRNSPLHF	TGTGCCAGCAGCCTCCTTCGTAATTCACCCCTCCACTTT
TRBV4-3	.	TRBJ2-3	.	CASSQDPVGGEFPDTQYF	TGCGCCAGCAGCCAAGATCCGGTCGGGGGTGAATTTCCTGATACGCAGTATTTT
TRBV18	TRBD1	TRBJ1-1	.	CASSLLHGTGLGMNTEAFF	TGTGCCAGCTCCCTACTTCACGGGACAGGGCTCGGCATGAACACTGAAGCTTTCTTT
TRBV2	.	TRBJ2-2	.	CASSPRGFTGELFF	TGTGCCAGCAGTCCCCGGGGATTCACCGGGGAGCTGTTTTTT
TRBV15	.	TRBJ1-1	.	CATSSGGRLDTEAFF	TGTGCCACCAGCAGTGGAGGGAGGCTCGACACTGAAGCTTTCTTT
TRBV6-2/TRBV6-3	.	TRBJ2-7	few	CASTHLRNYEQYF	TGTGCCAGCACCCACCTGAGGAATTACGAGCAGTACTTC
TRBV4-2	.	TRBJ2-6	few	CASSQVEAVGANVLTF	TGTGCCAGCAGCCAAGTTGAAGCTGTTGGGGCCAACGTCCTGACTTTC
TRBV7-9	.	TRBJ1-2	.	CASSLAGAAYGYTF	TGTGCCAGCAGCTTAGCCGGGGCAGCCTATGGCTACACCTTC
TRBV20-1	.	TRBJ1-2	few	CSASKGDYGYTF	TGCAGTGCTAGTAAGGGAGACTATGGCTACACCTTC
TRBV20-1	.	TRBJ1-1	.	CSVTRGVGPEAFF	TGCAGTGTCACACGGGGGGTAGGGCCTGAAGCTTTCTTT
TRBV11-3	.	TRBJ2-7	.	CASSPRSAHSYEQYF	TGTGCCAGCAGCCCCCGATCAGCCCACTCCTACGAGCAGTACTTC
TRBV20-1	TRBD2	TRBJ2-3	.	CSARPISGGATDTQYF	TGCAGTGCTCGCCCGATTAGCGGGGGGGCTACAGATACGCAGTATTTT
TRBV25-1	TRBD1	TRBJ2-7	.	CASSVNRGLDNEQYF	TGTGCCAGCAGTGTAAATAGGGGGCTGGACAATGAGCAGTACTTC
TRBV19	TRBD2	TRBJ2-1	few	CASRLAENNEQFF	TGTGCCAGTAGACTAGCGGAGAACAATGAGCAGTTCTTC
TRBV24-1	.	TRBJ1-2	.	CATSDLYSYGYTF	TGTGCCACCAGTGATTTGTATAGCTATGGCTACACCTTC
TRBV20-1	.	TRBJ2-5	few	CSARDRVRGQETQYF	TGCAGTGCTAGAGATCGTGTGAGGGGCCAAGAGACCCAGTACTTC
TRBV27	.	TRBJ2-6	.	CASQGHPTGPAEPGANVLTF	TGTGCCAGCCAGGGGCATCCTACGGGACCCGCTGAGCCTGGGGCCAACGTCCTGACTTTC
TRBV9	.	TRBJ1-4	.	CASSVWKGANEKLFF	TGTGCCAGCAGCGTATGGAAGGGAGCTAATGAAAAACTGTTTTTT
TRBV14	.	TRBJ1-2	.	CASSQDTETYGYTF	TGTGCCAGCAGCCAAGACACGGAGACCTATGGCTACACCTTC
TRBV6-6	.	TRBJ2-7	.	CASSFEGGNEQYF	TGTGCCAGCAGTTTCGAGGGCGGCAACGAGCAGTACTTC
TRBV6-6	.	TRBJ2-1	few	CASSYLGGWEFF	TGTGCCAGCAGTTACCTGGGGGGCTGGGAGTTCTTC
TRBV6-6	.	TRBJ1-2	.	CALRWWQGSGGYTF	TGTGCCCTGCGGTGGTGGCAGGGAAGCGGAGGCTACACCTTC
TRBV20-1	.	TRBJ1-2	.	CSARGLPYRAVSSYTF	TGCAGTGCTAGAGGTCTCCCGTACCGGGCCGTTAGCAGCTACACCTTC
TRBV11-3	TRBD1	TRBJ2-7	few	CASSLYRTGGSYEQYF	TGTGCCAGCAGCTTATATCGGACAGGGGGCTCCTACGAGCAGTACTTC
TRBV6-1	.	TRBJ2-5	few	CASSESQTQETQYF	TGTGCCAGCAGTGAATCACAGACCCAAGAGACCCAGTACTTC
TRBV11-2	TRBD1	TRBJ1-6	.	CASSRGTANNSPLHF	TGTGCCAGCAGCCGCGGGACAGCTAATAATTCACCCCTCCACTTT
TRBV20-1	.	TRBJ1-6	few	CSARAGSLNSPLHF	TGCAGTGCTAGAGCAGGGTCCCTTAATTCACCCCTCCACTTT
TRBV20-1	TRBD1	TRBJ2-3	.	CSASELQGPNVPSTDTQYF	TGCAGTGCTAGCGAATTACAGGGGCCAAACGTTCCAAGCACAGATACGCAGTATTTT
TRBV29-1	.	TRBJ2-1	.	CSIIDWGHGYNEQFF	TGCAGCATTATAGATTGGGGACACGGCTACAATGAGCAGTTCTTC
TRBV7-2	.	TRBJ1-2	once	CASSLPVLGRSDYGYTF	TGTGCCAGCAGCTTACCGGTGTTGGGCAGATCTGACTATGGCTACACCTTC
TRBV5-1	.	TRBJ1-6	.	CASSLYSGGGNSPLHF	TGCGCCAGCAGCTTGTATTCGGGGGGTGGGAATTCACCCCTCCACTTT
TRBV11-2	TRBD1	TRBJ1-1	few	CASSFLTGPTEAFF	TGTGCCAGCAGCTTCTTGACAGGGCCCACTGAAGCTTTCTTT
TRBV20-1	.	TRBJ2-1	few	CSARDPIRNEQFF	TGCAGTGCTAGAGACCCTATTAGGAATGAGCAGTTCTTC
TRBV4-3	.	TRBJ2-7	few	CASSSMMQNSAKQYF	TGCGCCAGCAGCTCGATGATGCAGAATTCGGCGAAGCAGTACTTC
TRBV12-3/TRBV12-4	.	TRBJ1-2	few	CASSVGINFNYGYTF	TGTGCCAGCTCGGTCGGCATTAACTTTAACTATGGCTACACCTTC
TRBV19	TRBD1	TRBJ2-7	.	CASTENPRDRGSGYEQYF	TGTGCCAGTACCGAGAATCCCCGGGACAGGGGATCCGGGTACGAGCAGTACTTC
TRBV28	.	TRBJ1-1	.	CVSLRQIVGDTEAFF	TGTGTCAGCCTCCGACAAATAGTAGGGGACACTGAAGCTTTCTTT
TRBV12-5	.	TRBJ2-3	.	CASGSYTRHTDTQYF	TGTGCTAGTGGTTCTTACACCCGTCACACAGATACGCAGTATTTT
TRBV5-1	TRBD2	TRBJ2-1	.	CASSLPSGMNEQFF	TGCGCCAGCAGCCTCCCTAGCGGGATGAATGAGCAGTTCTTC
TRBV28	.	TRBJ2-1	.	CASIPRGETYEQFF	TGTGCCAGCATCCCAAGAGGGGAAACCTACGAGCAGTTCTTC
TRBV7-3	TRBD2	TRBJ2-1	.	CASSGGGVYNEQFF	TGTGCCAGCAGCGGCGGGGGAGTGTACAATGAGCAGTTCTTC
TRBV29-1	.	TRBJ2-4	.	CSVFRAGDIQYF	TGCAGCGTTTTTCGGGCAGGAGACATTCAGTACTTC
TRBV9	.	TRBJ1-2	.	CASSVDPGLLLGYTF	TGTGCCAGCAGCGTAGATCCGGGACTCTTATTGGGCTACACCTTC
TRBV9	.	TRBJ1-2	.	CASSVQGWGYTF	TGTGCCAGCAGTGTACAGGGTTGGGGCTACACCTTC
TRBV2	.	TRBJ1-2	few	CASKEVAYGYTF	TGTGCCAGCAAGGAAGTAGCGTATGGCTACACCTTC
TRBV29-1	TRBD2	TRBJ2-3	few	CSVEGGLAGSTDTQYF	TGCAGCGTTGAAGGTGGACTAGCGGGGAGCACAGATACGCAGTATTTT
TRBV29-1	.	TRBJ2-7	.	CRASQDPYEQYF	TGCAGAGCCTCGCAGGATCCCTACGAGCAGTACTTC
TRBV12-3/TRBV12-4	.	TRBJ2-5	.	CASSSARESYNERYF	TGTGCCAGCAGTTCGGCCCGGGAGTCCTACAATGAGCGGTACTTC
TRBV14	.	TRBJ1-6	.	CASSQGTRNSPLHF	TGTGCCAGCAGCCAAGGGACACGGAATTCACCCCTCCACTTT
TRBV6-1	.	TRBJ2-1	.	CASSAPPERSSYNEQFF	TGTGCCAGCAGTGCTCCTCCGGAACGGAGCTCCTACAATGAGCAGTTCTTC